This TCR beta chain was sequenced in a study of blood T cell repertoires in COVID-19. Original handling: The assay estimated nucleated cells by amplifying reference gene primers. Libraries were prepared by immunoSEQ multiplex PCR; TCRdb keeps only in-frame clonotypes and omits some of them. Clone size and the V and J calls come from that table; the DNA yielded D and trimming. The repertoire holds some 190,000 clones, with more than 75% as singletons. CDR3 length: 16 residues. Per the germline V gene, CDR1 is KGHSH and CDR2 is LQKENI. Germline trimming cut 5 bases from V and 7 bases from J; bases unmatched to any gene: 8.

The specimen was peripheral blood. The sequence was collected from a human donor in a cohort sampled during active COVID-19. The chain joins TRBV18 to TRBJ2-1; 13 nucleotides agree with TRBD2. DNA for the CDR3: TGTGCCAGCTCAAGGACTAGCGGGGGTACACGGAATGAGCAGTTCTTC. Its protein is CASSRTSGGTRNEQFF.